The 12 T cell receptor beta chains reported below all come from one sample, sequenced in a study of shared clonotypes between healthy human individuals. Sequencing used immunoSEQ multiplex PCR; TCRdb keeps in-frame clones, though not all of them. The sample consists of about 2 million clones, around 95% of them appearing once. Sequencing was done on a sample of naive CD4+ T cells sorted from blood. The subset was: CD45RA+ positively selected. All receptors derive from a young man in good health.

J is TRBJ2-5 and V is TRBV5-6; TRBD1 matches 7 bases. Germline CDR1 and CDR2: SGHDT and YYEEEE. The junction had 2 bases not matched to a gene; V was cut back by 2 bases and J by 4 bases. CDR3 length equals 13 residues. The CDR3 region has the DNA TGTGCCAGCAGCTTTAACAGGGGAGAGACCCAGTACTTC. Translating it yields CASSFNRGETQYF.

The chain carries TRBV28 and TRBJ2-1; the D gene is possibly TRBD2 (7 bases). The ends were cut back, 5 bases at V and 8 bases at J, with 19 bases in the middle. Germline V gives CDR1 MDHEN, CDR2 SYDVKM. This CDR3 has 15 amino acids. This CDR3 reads CASSPGGPPLYEQFF. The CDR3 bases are TGTGCCAGCAGTCCCGGGGGGCCACCTCTCTATGAGCAGTTCTTC.

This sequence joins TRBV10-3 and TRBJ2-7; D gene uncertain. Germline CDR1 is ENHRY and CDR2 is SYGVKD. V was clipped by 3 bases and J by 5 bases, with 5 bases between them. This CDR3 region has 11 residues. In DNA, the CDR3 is TGTGCCATCAGTGAACAACACGAGCAGTACTTC. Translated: CAISEQHEQYF.

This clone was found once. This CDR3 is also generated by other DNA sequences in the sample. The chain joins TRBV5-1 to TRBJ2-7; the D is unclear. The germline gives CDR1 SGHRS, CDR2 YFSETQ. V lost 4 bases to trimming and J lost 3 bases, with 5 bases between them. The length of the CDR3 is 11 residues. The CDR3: CASSANYEQYF. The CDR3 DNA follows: TGCGCCAGCAGCGCGAACTACGAGCAGTACTTC.

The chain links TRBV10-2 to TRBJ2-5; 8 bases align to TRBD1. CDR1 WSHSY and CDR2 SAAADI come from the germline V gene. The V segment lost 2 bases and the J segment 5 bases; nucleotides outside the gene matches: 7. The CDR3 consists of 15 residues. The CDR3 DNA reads TGCGCCAGCAGTGAGGCGGGCCCAGGGGGCGAGACCCAGTACTTC. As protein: CASSEAGPGGETQYF.

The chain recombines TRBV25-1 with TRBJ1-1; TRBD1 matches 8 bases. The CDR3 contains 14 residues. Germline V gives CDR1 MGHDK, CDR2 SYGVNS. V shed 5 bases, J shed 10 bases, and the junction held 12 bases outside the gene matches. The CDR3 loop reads CASSRTGSSDVAFF. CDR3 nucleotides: TGTGCCAGCAGTAGGACAGGGTCTTCTGACGTAGCTTTCTTT.

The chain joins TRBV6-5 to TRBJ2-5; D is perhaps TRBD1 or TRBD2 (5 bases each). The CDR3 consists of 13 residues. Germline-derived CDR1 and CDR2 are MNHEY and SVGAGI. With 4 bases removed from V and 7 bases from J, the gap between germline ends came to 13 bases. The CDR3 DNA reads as TGTGCCAGCAGTTGGGGGTTAACCGGGACCCAGTACTTC. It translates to CASSWGLTGTQYF.

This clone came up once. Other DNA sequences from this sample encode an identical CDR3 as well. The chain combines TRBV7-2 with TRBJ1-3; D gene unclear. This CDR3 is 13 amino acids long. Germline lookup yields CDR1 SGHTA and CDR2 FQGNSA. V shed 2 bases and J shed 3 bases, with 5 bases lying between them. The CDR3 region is CASSLRVGNTIYF. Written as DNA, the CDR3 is TGTGCCAGCAGCTTACGGGTTGGAAACACCATATATTTT. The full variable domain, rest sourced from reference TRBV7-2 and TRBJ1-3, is GAGVSQSPSNKVTEKGKDVELRCDPISGHTALYWYRQSLGQGLEFLIYFQGNSAPDKSGLPSDRFSAERTGGSVSTLTIQRTQQEDSAVYLCASSLRVGNTIYFGEGSWLTVV.

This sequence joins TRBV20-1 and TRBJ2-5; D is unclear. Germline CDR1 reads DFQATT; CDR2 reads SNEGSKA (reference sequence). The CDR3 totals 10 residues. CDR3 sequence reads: CRQEKETQYF. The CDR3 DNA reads TGCAGACAAGAAAAAGAGACCCAGTACTTC.

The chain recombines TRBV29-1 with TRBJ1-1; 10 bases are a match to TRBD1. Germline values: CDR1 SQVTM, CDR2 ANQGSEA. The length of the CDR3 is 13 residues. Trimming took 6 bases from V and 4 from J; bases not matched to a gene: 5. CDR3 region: CSVRTGGGTEAFF. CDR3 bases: TGCAGCGTCCGGACAGGGGGAGGCACTGAAGCTTTCTTT. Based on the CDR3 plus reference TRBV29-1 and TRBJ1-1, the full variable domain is SAVISQKPSRDICQRGTSLTIQCQVDSQVTMMFWYRQQPGQSLTLIATANQGSEATYESGFVIDKFPISRPNLTFSTLTVSNMSPEDSSIYLCSVRTGGGTEAFFGQGTRLTVV.

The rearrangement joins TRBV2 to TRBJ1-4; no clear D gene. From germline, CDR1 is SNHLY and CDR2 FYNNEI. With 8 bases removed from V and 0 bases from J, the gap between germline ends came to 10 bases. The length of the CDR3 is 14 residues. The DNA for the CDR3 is TGTGCCAGCCGCCCTTTTGCAACTAATGAAAAACTGTTTTTT. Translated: CASRPFATNEKLFF.

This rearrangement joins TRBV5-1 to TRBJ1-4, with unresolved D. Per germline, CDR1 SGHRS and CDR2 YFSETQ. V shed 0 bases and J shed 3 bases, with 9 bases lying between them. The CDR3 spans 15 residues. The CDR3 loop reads CASSLAKGANEKLFF. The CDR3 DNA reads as TGCGCCAGCAGCTTGGCAAAGGGAGCTAATGAAAAACTGTTTTTT.